This TCR beta chain was sequenced during a study of blood T cell repertoires in COVID-19. Those enrolled, adults aged roughly 18 to 100 years, came from 20 to 25 US areas. Sequencing used immunoSEQ multiplex PCR; TCRdb keeps in-frame clones, though not all of them. Of about 280,000 clones listed, approximately 81% are singletons. CDR1 MNHEY and CDR2 SMNVEV come from the germline V gene (reference sequence). Trimming cost V 3 bases and J 8 bases, with 17 bases left between them. The CDR3 extends over 15 amino acids. Source material: PBMCs or T cells enriched from blood (not recorded which). The chain has TRBV27 and TRBJ2-1; D possibly corresponds to TRBD1 (6 bases). The origin of this receptor is a woman in her forties or fifties who had recovered from COVID-19. In DNA form, the CDR3 reads TGTGCCAGCAGTTTGAATGGGCAGGGGCACTATGAGCAGTTCTTC. Amino acid sequence: CASSLNGQGHYEQFF.